Listed below are T cell receptor beta chains from one sample, sequenced in a study of shared clonotypes between healthy human individuals. The table came from immunoSEQ multiplex PCR; TCRdb's copy has only in-frame clones and leaves some out. The sample yields 2 million to 3 million clones, under 95% seen once. The sequenced sample consisted of naive CD4+ T cells from PBMCs. These receptors were taken from a man between 18 and 35 years old in good health. Some clones in this sample may be carry-over from other donors' samples. CDR3s leave out the opening cysteine and the closing phenylalanine or tryptophan.

V gene	CDR3 protein
TRBV25-1	ASSEFGRGEQY
TRBV7-9	ASSLEARPPDTQY
TRBV30	AWSPVGQAGYT
TRBV19	ASSIDPIGRSRQPQH
TRBV11-2	ASSLEGTYNSPLH
TRBV5-4	ASSSLTEPLF
TRBV7-6	ASSFGTVNTEAF
TRBV28	ASTGDLNTGELF
TRBV6-4	ASSSGTAGEAF
TRBV5-6	ASSLVGRSYNEQF
TRBV27	ASARRSGFLTSNQPQH
TRBV9	ASSPGAGEETEAF
TRBV6-5	ASSYSRTGPYEQY
TRBV5-6	ASSLRVATEAF
TRBV28	ASGGRGEAF
TRBV19	ASNPGLLNYGYT
TRBV6-1	ASSMRPGNSPLH
TRBV15	ATSRDSQWRAYEQY
TRBV29-1	SVALQASSTDTQY
TRBV7-9	ASRHVNYRGQGIDTEAF
TRBV9	ASSAGRGQKNIQY
TRBV28	ASNPAGAGGETQY
TRBV9	ASSAPGTVEQY
TRBV27	ASSPRGVGGYT
TRBV18	ASTSPSGRAPYNEQF
TRBV7-2	ASSLELTTGELF